The T cell receptor (beta chain) under discussion was sequenced for a study of blood T cell repertoires in COVID-19. V was cut by 7 bases and J by 13 bases, with 14 bases left in between. This CDR3 has 12 amino acids. Germline assignment: CDR1 SNHLY and CDR2 FYNNEI. As handled by the study authors: Using reference gene primer amplification, nucleated cell counts were estimated. Profiling relied on immunoSEQ multiplex PCR, and the TCRdb table lists in-frame clones only, not all of them. That table furnishes V, J and clone size, whereas the DNA furnished D and trimming. The sample has 400,000 or so clones; 70% to 90% are singletons.

The clonotype originates from a man aged 18 to 35 with COVID-19, enrolled during active disease. Specimen: peripheral blood. The chain couples TRBV2 to TRBJ1-6; perhaps TRBD1 as D (5 bases). The CDR3 region has the DNA TGTGCCAGCATGCAGGGTGAATCTCCCCTCCACTTT. It is translated as CASMQGESPLHF.